One sample yielded the 11 T cell receptor beta chains listed below, sequenced in a study of PD-L1 blockade in urothelial cancer. The table came from immunoSEQ multiplex PCR; TCRdb's copy has only in-frame clones and leaves some out. The sample records 55,000 to 70,000 clones, around 80% being singletons. The source material was PBMCs, sampled around atezolizumab (anti-PD-L1) treatment. The receptors derive from a man between 65 and 85 years old with urothelial cancer.

This clone appeared once. This chain uses TRBV19 with TRBJ1-5, with D perhaps matching TRBD1 (5 bases). Deletions cut 5 bases from V and 2 bases from J, with 13 bases between. Germline V gene sequence: CDR1 LNHDA, CDR2 SQIVND (reference sequence). This CDR3 comprises 15 residues. Written as DNA, the CDR3 is TGTGCCAGTAGTTTCGGGACTCTGGGCAATCAGCCCCAGCATTTT. Protein: CASSFGTLGNQPQHF.

This chain connects TRBV2 to TRBJ2-7; possible D gene TRBD2, 5 bases. CDR3 length: 13 residues. V was pared by 3 bases and J by 2 bases, with 8 bases between. CDR1 and CDR2 from the germline V gene are SNHLY and FYNNEI. CDR3 nucleotide sequence: TGTGCCAGCAGTGACGGGATGGCCTACGAGCAGTACTTC. It yields the protein CASSDGMAYEQYF.

V usage is TRBV5-6 and J usage is TRBJ2-7, with 9 bases that match TRBD1. V trimming: 4 bases; J trimming: 2 bases; junction bases outside the gene matches: 4. There are 14 residues in the CDR3. Germline V gives CDR1 SGHDT, CDR2 YYEEEE. CDR3 coding DNA: TGTGCCAGCAGCCAGACAGGGGGTACCTACGAGCAGTACTTC. It is translated as CASSQTGGTYEQYF.

The chain couples TRBV10-2 to TRBJ2-3; D remains unclear. V gave up 3 bases and J gave up 4 bases, with 8 bases separating them. The CDR3 has 13 residues. CDR1 is WSHSY, CDR2 SAAADI, per germline. In DNA, the CDR3 is TGCGCCAGCAGTGATCCGAGGCCAGATACGCAGTATTTT. Translated, it gives CASSDPRPDTQYF.

CDR3 amino acids: CASSLGTSGGPNEQFF. The CDR3, as DNA: TGTGCCAGCAGTTTGGGGACTAGCGGGGGGCCCAATGAGCAGTTCTTC. This chain connects TRBV28 to TRBJ2-1; 15 bases are shared with TRBD2. This CDR3 is 16 amino acids long. With V trimmed by 3 bases and J by 6 bases, 3 bases remained unmatched. Germline lookup yields CDR1 MDHEN and CDR2 SYDVKM.

V and J are TRBV6-1 and TRBJ2-7, with 10 bases matching TRBD1. CDR1 is MNHNS and CDR2 is SASEGT in the germline V gene. Trimming removed 5 bases from V and 7 bases from J; junction bases left unmatched: 2. The CDR3 has 12 residues. The CDR3 sequence: CASSSGQGEQYF. For the CDR3, the DNA is TGTGCCAGCAGTTCGGGACAGGGGGAGCAGTACTTC.

The V and J genes are TRBV29-1 and TRBJ1-1; D is unresolved. Germline-derived CDR1 and CDR2 are SQVTM and ANQGSEA. The CDR3 covers 12 residues. This chain's CDR3 is CSVGGKNTEAFF. The DNA for the CDR3 is TGCTCCGTGGGAGGGAAGAACACTGAAGCTTTCTTT.

This chain connects TRBV5-4 to TRBJ1-2; tentatively, D is TRBD1 (6 bases). V was clipped by 0 bases and J by 2 bases, with 11 bases between them. The germline V gene encodes CDR1 SGHNT and CDR2 YYREEE (reference sequence). CDR3 length: 15 residues. CDR3: CASSLGQDLNYGYTF. CDR3 sequence (DNA): TGTGCCAGCAGCTTGGGACAGGACCTAAACTATGGCTACACCTTC.

V is TRBV19 and J is TRBJ2-5, with TRBD1 matching over 9 bases. The V gene's germline CDR1 is LNHDA and CDR2 SQIVND (reference sequence). The CDR3 covers 17 residues. V trimming: 4 bases; J trimming: 4 bases; junction bases outside the gene matches: 13. The CDR3 DNA is TGTGCCAGTAGTAACCTCCGGGACAGGGATGTACGAGAGACCCAGTACTTC. Protein: CASSNLRDRDVRETQYF.

V gene TRBV2 combines with J gene TRBJ1-4; a weak D match, TRBD1 (5 bases). The CDR3 has 15 amino acids. Germline V gene lookup returns CDR1 SNHLY and CDR2 FYNNEI. The ends were cut back, 4 bases at V and 5 bases at J, with 14 bases in the middle. For the CDR3, the DNA is TGTGCCAGCAGTGTTCAGGGATGGGCGAATGAAAAACTGTTTTTT. It codes for CASSVQGWANEKLFF. The variable domain in full, with the rest retrieved from reference TRBV2 and TRBJ1-4, is EPEVTQTPSHQVTQMGQEVILRCVPISNHLYFYWYRQILGQKVEFLVSFYNNEISEKSEIFDDQFSVERPDGSNFTLKIRSTKLEDSAMYFCASSVQGWANEKLFFGSGTQLSVL.

The rearrangement joins TRBV30 to TRBJ2-7, with 15 bases that match TRBD2. Trimming cost V 3 bases and J 4 bases; bases outside gene matches: 4. Germline V gives CDR1 GTSNPN, CDR2 SVGIG (reference sequence). The CDR3 consists of 15 residues. CDR3 DNA: TGTGCCTGGAGATTAGGACTAGCGGGAGGGTACGAGCAGTACTTC. Translated, it gives CAWRLGLAGGYEQYF.